What follows is one TCR beta chain and its context. This sample is drawn from a study of shared clonotypes between healthy human individuals. Only CD45RO-negative cells positively selected for CCR7 counted as naive CD8 cells, so terminally differentiated effector memory CD45RA+ cells were excluded. The donors were all Caucasian adults (living in Nashville, Tennessee). CDR1 and CDR2 (germline): SEHNR, FQNEAQ (reference sequence). This CDR3 has 19 residues. Germline trimming cut 6 bases from V and 6 bases from J; bases unmatched to any gene: 19. The genomic DNA of each subset was split evenly across several immunoSEQ plates. Original processing notes: ImmunoSEQ output held junction-only sequences without quality scores, so filtering differed. Produced via immunoSEQ multiplex PCR; TCRdb's table is partial and in-frame only. The V and J calls and clone size come from that table; D and trimming were worked out from the DNA. The data hold some 740,000 clones, with 80% to 95% observed a single time.

The chain recombines TRBV7-9 with TRBJ2-1, with 11 bases aligning to TRBD2. The TCR comes from a man between 25 and 39 years old in good health. The source material was naive CD8+ T cells sorted from blood. The CDR3 sequence: CASSTGRIAGGPTSNEQFF. CDR3 in DNA: TGTGCCAGCAGTACAGGGAGAATAGCGGGAGGGCCAACGAGCAATGAGCAGTTCTTC.